The source of this T cell receptor beta chain is a study of identical twins. Study-wide points: It was out-of-frame TCR alpha sharing in monozygotic twins that models underestimated. Where beta out-of-frame sequences were concerned, excess twin sharing was weaker.

CDR1 is SGHRS and CDR2 is YFSETQ in the germline V gene. CDR3 length: 14 amino acids. V shed 3 bases and J shed 7 bases, with 13 bases lying between them. In the case of this clonotype: The antigen is not known.

It was template switching that added a universal primer site, and there were unique molecular identifiers on the cDNA. Each CDR3 protein gets one entry after TCRdb re-called the 5' RACE reads with MiXCR. The profile shows 450,000 to 600,000 distinct CDR3 sequences, under 25% of them singletons. The sample was also reused in another study, on yellow fever vaccine responses in identical twins.

This clonotype was sampled from a woman between 18 and 29 years old in good health. The material sequenced was CD4+ T cells sorted from blood. The chain employs TRBV5-1 and TRBJ2-2; D possibly corresponds to TRBD1 (7 bases). CDR3 protein: CASSWGDRNGELFF. CDR3 DNA: TGCGCCAGCAGCTGGGGGGACAGAAACGGGGAGCTGTTTTTT.